The 5 T cell receptor beta chains presented below share a single source sample, sequenced in a study of blood T cells in healthy people across ages. Then a second PCR, running about 6 to 12 cycles, was carried out with a sample-barcoded 5' primer and a J-beta primer mix. TCRdb independently ran MiXCR on the 5' RACE reads; one entry per CDR3 protein. The sample carries 800,000 to 1,300,000 distinct CDR3 sequences, under 30% recorded once. This same sample was also part of a study on T cells of mothers and their children.

Sequencing was carried out using blood. Receptors originate from a girl aged 2-10 years in good health.

On this clonotype: A read error may account for a junction end that differs from germline. J is TRBJ2-1 and V is TRBV29-1; D remains unclear. Germline CDR1 reads SQVTM; CDR2 reads ANQGSEA. This CDR3 comprises 8 residues. CDR3 loop: CSVEDLIF. CDR3 sequence (DNA): TGCAGCGTTGAAGATCTGATCTTC.

This clonotype has more than one count but fewer than ten. The chain uses TRBV4-3 and TRBJ2-3; D remains ambiguous. This CDR3 is 16 amino acids long. The V end lost 0 bases, the J end lost 1 base, and 11 bases lay between the germline ends. Germline CDR1 reads LGHNA; CDR2 reads YSLEER. CDR3 region: CASSQDYPLGTDTQYF. The CDR3 nucleotides read TGCGCCAGCAGCCAAGATTACCCCCTAGGCACAGATACGCAGTATTTT.

This clonotype was counted only a few times. As DNA, the CDR3 is TGTGCCAGCAGCTCCCCGAGCGGGAAACCGAATGAGCAGTTCTTC. Translating it yields CASSSPSGKPNEQFF. The gene calls are TRBV11-2 and TRBJ2-5; TRBD2 agrees at 7 bases. The J call is in doubt because the DNA end fits TRBJ2-1 better. The CDR3 spans 15 residues. CDR1 is SGHAT, CDR2 FQNNGV, per germline.

This clonotype was counted only a few times. The V and J genes are TRBV29-1 and TRBJ2-7, with 7 bases identical to TRBD1. After removal of 3 bases from V and 0 bases from J, the junction contained 5 bases not matched to a gene. This CDR3 contains 14 residues. The V gene's germline CDR1 is SQVTM and CDR2 ANQGSEA. CDR3 in amino acids: CSVEGDSNSYEQYF. CDR3 in DNA: TGCAGCGTTGAGGGGGACAGCAACTCCTACGAGCAGTACTTC.

This chain joins TRBV25-1 and TRBJ2-1; either TRBD1 or TRBD2 may fit D (5 bases each). CDR1 and CDR2 from the germline V gene are MGHDK and SYGVNS. The CDR3 has 17 amino acids. The ends were cut back, 4 bases at V and 4 bases at J, with 20 bases in the middle. CDR3 nucleotides: TGTGCCAGCAGTGGGGACCCCGGGCGTTTTTCTTACAATGAGCAGTTCTTC. Translation: CASSGDPGRFSYNEQFF.